This TCR beta chain was obtained from a study of Ad26.COV2.S vaccination and SARS-CoV-2 variants. Overall study context: By the intramuscular route, Ad26.COV2.S was given once, or twice 56 days apart.

This clone has a handful of counts. From germline, CDR1 is SGHKS and CDR2 YYEKEE (reference sequence). The CDR3 consists of 15 residues. V gave up 4 bases and J gave up 4 bases, with 15 bases separating them. Sample treatment: approximately 18 received Ad26.COV2.S at low or high dose, single or two shots; 5 received placebo; per-sample allocation not given. Collection of the samples took place on day 63 after the first injection of vaccine or placebo. Boston supplied an adult donor aged 18-55 years. Participants' vaccine, an Ad26 vector, delivered Wuhan-strain SARS-CoV-2 spike. Generated by immunoSEQ multiplex PCR, the TCRdb table keeps only in-frame clones and is missing some. Here the sample spans some 320,000 clones, around 83% being singletons.

The receptor was derived from a person between 18 and 60 years old who received the Ad26.COV2.S COVID-19 vaccine or a placebo. This rearrangement joins TRBV5-5 to TRBJ1-5; D gene uncertain. Sequencing used peripheral blood, obtained in a trial of Ad26.COV2.S vaccine versus placebo. DNA of the CDR3: TGTGCCAGCAGCCGACCCGACGGAGGAAATCAGCCCCAGCATTTT. Its protein is CASSRPDGGNQPQHF.